A selection of T cell receptor beta chains follows, all from one sample in a study of T cells expressing NK-cell markers. TCRdb re-called the 5' RACE reads and gives one entry per CDR3 protein, without DNA. Its table records about 380,000 distinct CDR3 sequences. Sequencing was done on a sample of blood T cells: a sorted CD56 or NKG2C T cell subset, CD4+ or CD8+ T cells, or bulk PBMC T cells (not recorded which). These receptors came from a man aged 18-69 years in good health. The CDR3 runs from the conserved cysteine through the conserved F or W. The order of the fields is V gene, CDR3 length, J gene, CDR3 protein.

>TRBV7-6|15|TRBJ2-1
CASSIMTGGAGEQFF
>TRBV6-4|17|TRBJ2-2
CASSDRTIAGVTGELFF
>TRBV19|13|TRBJ1-5
CASSSRGLQPQHF
>TRBV7-2|13|TRBJ1-1
CASSLLIGTEAFF
>TRBV7-2|17|TRBJ2-7
CASSLARFGLAGYEQYF
>TRBV20-1|15|TRBJ2-7
CSAPGTSGGAYEQYF
>TRBV27|16|TRBJ2-3
CASSPSPLADTDTQYF
>TRBV18|15|TRBJ2-7
CASSPVLGGGYEQYF
>TRBV28|15|TRBJ2-5
CASSLSRLVQETQYF
>TRBV6-4|11|TRBJ2-5
CARLPYETQYF
>TRBV2|14|TRBJ1-3
CASRAGTHGNTIYF
>TRBV10-3|11|TRBJ2-7
CAISGGPEQYF
>TRBV25-1|15|TRBJ2-7
CASSNPRGRPYEQYF
>TRBV20-1|13|TRBJ1-5
CSAVQGGNQPQHF
>TRBV12-3/TRBV12-4|16|TRBJ2-5
CASRRLAGVGQETQYF
>TRBV5-1|14|TRBJ2-1
CASSLGQNANEQFF
>TRBV4-2|14|TRBJ1-2
CASSQASGHYGYTF
>TRBV6-2/TRBV6-3|16|TRBJ2-1
CASTPGTSGGASEQFF
>TRBV20-1|16|TRBJ2-1
CSASDGAGGPMNEQFF
>TRBV7-6|16|TRBJ1-3
CASSLTGGDGGNTIYF
>TRBV25-1|16|TRBJ2-7
CASSVASGGLSYEQYF
>TRBV7-3|16|TRBJ2-1
CASSLMLGTGKNEQFF
>TRBV7-8|14|TRBJ1-1
CASSLAQGVPEAFF
>TRBV24-1|18|TRBJ2-5
CATSERDRGQRLQETQYF
>TRBV18|12|TRBJ1-1
CASSLTGEEAFF
>TRBV2|15|TRBJ1-3
CASSELFSSGNTIYF
>TRBV3-1|14|TRBJ1-2
CASSPGVVGMADTF
>TRBV3-1|15|TRBJ1-2
CASSQRQGVRKGYTF
>TRBV5-8|13|TRBJ1-2
CASSRGTVYGYTF
>TRBV5-1|15|TRBJ2-5
CASSAGGVYQETQYF
>TRBV11-2|17|TRBJ2-3
CASSLLTSGASTDTQYF
>TRBV3-1|14|TRBJ1-3
CASSQWDRGNTIYF
>TRBV20-1|14|TRBJ2-3
CSAPDRASTDTQYF
>TRBV7-2|14|TRBJ2-7
CASFRDRGSYEQYF
>TRBV20-1|13|TRBJ2-5
CSAMDRAQETQYF
>TRBV2|16|TRBJ2-3
CASSDIRPGVVDTQYF
>TRBV19|16|TRBJ1-5
CASSISGRGYDQPQHF
>TRBV20-1|14|TRBJ1-1
CSVITGDGRTEAFF
>TRBV5-1|18|TRBJ1-6
CASSLNPKTGGHDSPLHF
>TRBV12-3/TRBV12-4|17|TRBJ2-1
CASTSTRGAGGYNEQFF